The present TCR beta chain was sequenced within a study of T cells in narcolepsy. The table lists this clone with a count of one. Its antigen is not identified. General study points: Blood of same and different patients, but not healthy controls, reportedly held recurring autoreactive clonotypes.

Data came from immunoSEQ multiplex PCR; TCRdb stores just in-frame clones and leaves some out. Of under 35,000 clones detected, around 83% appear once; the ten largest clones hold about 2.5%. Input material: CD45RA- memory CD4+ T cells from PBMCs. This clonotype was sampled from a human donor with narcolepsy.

This chain's CDR3 is CAIKNRGDTGGELFF. CDR3 DNA sequence: TGTGCCATCAAGAATAGGGGCGATACAGGCGGGGAGCTGTTTTTT. This sequence joins TRBV10-3 and TRBJ2-2; D perhaps matches TRBD1 (5 bases). Germline assignment: CDR1 ENHRY and CDR2 SYGVKD. CDR3 length equals 15 residues. Trimming took 7 bases from V and 7 from J, leaving 19 bases between them.